Shown below are 3 T cell receptor beta chains from a single sample sequenced in a study of stem cell transplantation in POMP-related autoinflammatory disease. Data came from immunoSEQ multiplex PCR; TCRdb stores just in-frame clones and leaves some out. The data show more than 25,000 clones, almost 90% seen once. Sample: CD4+ T cells from PBMCs, taken before stem cell transplantation. The source is a human donor with POMP-related autoinflammation and immune dysregulation (PRAID).

The rearrangement uses TRBV6-5 and TRBJ2-2, with 7 bases that match TRBD1. The CDR3 length is 15 residues. V lost 2 bases to trimming and J lost 4 bases; unmatched junction nucleotides: 4. Germline V CDR1 and CDR2: MNHEY, SVGAGI. CDR3 DNA sequence: TGTGCCAGCAGTTACAGCACAGGGGCCACCGGGGAGCTGTTTTTT. It encodes CASSYSTGATGELFF.

This clone was counted once. This chain connects TRBV15 to TRBJ2-7; D is unresolved. Germline V CDR1 and CDR2: LNHNV, YYDKDF (reference sequence). Trimming removed 0 bases from V and 4 bases from J, with 13 bases in between. The CDR3 is 15 residues long. The CDR3 coding sequence is TGTGCCACCAGCAGAGATGAAGAGGTTCTGTACGAGCAGTACTTC. Protein product: CATSRDEEVLYEQYF.

The chain carries TRBV28 and TRBJ2-4; D not certain. CDR3 length: 15 residues. V shed 3 bases and J shed 0 bases, with 9 bases lying between them. CDR1 is MDHEN and CDR2 is SYDVKM in the germline V gene. The CDR3: CASSFSSLAKNIQYF. The CDR3 nucleotides are TGTGCCAGCAGTTTTAGTTCCCTAGCCAAAAACATTCAGTACTTC.